One sample yielded the 5 T cell receptor beta chains listed below, sequenced in a study of T cells in Graves' hyperthyroidism and ophthalmopathy. TCR beta CDR3 regions were amplified from RNA. The primer set for the first-round RT-PCR of the TCR CDR3 was HTBI. TCRdb reprocessed the multiplex PCR reads with MiXCR, giving one entry per CDR3 protein. The top ten hold around an eighth of the sample, which has around 440,000 distinct CDR3 sequences, around 14% seen once. The material sequenced was blood. All receptors derive from a woman under 30 with Graves' hyperthyroidism.

This clonotype was found many times. The gene calls are TRBV7-9 and TRBJ1-1; 9 nucleotides agree with TRBD1. This CDR3 is 15 amino acids long. Looked up from germline, CDR1 is SEHNR and CDR2 is FQNEAQ (reference sequence). Trimming at V came to 6 bases and at J to 0 bases, leaving 5 bases not matched to a gene. CDR3 loop: CASRDRGVLNTEAFF. CDR3 in DNA: TGTGCCAGCAGAGACAGGGGGGTGTTGAACACTGAAGCTTTCTTT.

The sample holds many counts of this clonotype. This sequence joins TRBV2 and TRBJ2-1; 10 nucleotides agree with TRBD2. Germline V gene lookup returns CDR1 SNHLY and CDR2 FYNNEI. The V gene end was trimmed by 6 bases and the J gene end by 4 bases; junction bases not matched to a gene: 15. This CDR3 is built from 18 residues. CDR3 residues: CASSEGGASGRVYNEQFF. The CDR3 nucleotides read TGTGCCAGCAGCGAGGGGGGGGCTAGCGGGAGAGTTTACAATGAGCAGTTCTTC.

V usage is TRBV30 and J usage is TRBJ2-5; perhaps D is TRBD1 or TRBD2 (6 bases each). The CDR3 consists of 13 residues. Germline V gene data show CDR1 as GTSNPN and CDR2 as SVGIG (reference sequence). V was shortened by 3 bases and J by 5 bases, with 13 bases between the two germline ends. CDR3 nucleotide sequence: TGTGCCTGGAGCTTAACAGGGAGGGAGACCCAGTACTTC. Translating gives CAWSLTGRETQYF.

The V gene is TRBV6-2 or TRBV6-3, the J gene TRBJ2-6; D unresolved. This CDR3 contains 15 residues. Trimming shortened V by 5 bases and J by 4 bases, and 12 bases separated the two germline ends. Germline V gene lookup returns CDR1 MNHEY and CDR2 SVGEGT. In DNA form, the CDR3 reads TGTGCCAGCAGTGCCACCCTGGGCGGGGCCAACGTCCTGACTTTC. It codes for CASSATLGGANVLTF.

This sequence joins TRBV2 and TRBJ2-1, with 8 bases that match TRBD2. The CDR3 covers 17 residues. Trimming removed 7 bases from V and 0 bases from J; junction bases left unmatched: 11. Germline V gives CDR1 SNHLY, CDR2 FYNNEI. This CDR3 reads CASNSGSGVSSYNEQFF. As DNA, the CDR3 is TGTGCCAGCAATTCGGGTAGCGGGGTAAGCTCCTACAATGAGCAGTTCTTC.